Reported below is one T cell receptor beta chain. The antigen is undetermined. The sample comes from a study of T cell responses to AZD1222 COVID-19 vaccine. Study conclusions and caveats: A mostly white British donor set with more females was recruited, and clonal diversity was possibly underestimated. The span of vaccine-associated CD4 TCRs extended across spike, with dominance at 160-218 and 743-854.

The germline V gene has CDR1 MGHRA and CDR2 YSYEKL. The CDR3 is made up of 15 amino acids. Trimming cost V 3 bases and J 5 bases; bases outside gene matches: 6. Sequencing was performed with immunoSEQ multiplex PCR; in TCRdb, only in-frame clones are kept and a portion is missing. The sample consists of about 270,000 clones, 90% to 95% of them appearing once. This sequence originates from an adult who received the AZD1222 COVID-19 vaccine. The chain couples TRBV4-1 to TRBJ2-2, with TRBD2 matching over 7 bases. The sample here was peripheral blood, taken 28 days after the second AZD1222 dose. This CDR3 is CASSHPPSGTGELFF. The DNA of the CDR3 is TGCGCCAGCAGCCACCCACCTAGCGGAACCGGGGAGCTGTTTTTT.